One and the same sample provided the 8 T cell receptor beta chains below, sequenced in a study of cytomegalovirus exposure and HLA in healthy donors. It was with 60 Vbeta and 13 Jbeta primers that the PCR ran. TCRdb keeps only in-frame clones here, not all; method: immunoSEQ multiplex PCR. Of about 140,000 clones listed, around 75% were seen once; the top ten hold about 3.5%. Sequencing input: PBMCs. Receptors originate from a man aged 35-49 years in good health and CMV-seronegative.

V gene TRBV6-1 combines with J gene TRBJ2-7; 10 positions match TRBD1. The CDR3 loop spans 17 amino acids. CDR1 is MNHNS, CDR2 SASEGT, per germline. V lost 2 bases to trimming and J lost 1 base; unmatched junction nucleotides: 8. The CDR3 nucleotides read TGTGCCAGCAGTGAACTTTGGGGACAGGGGCGTTCCTACGAGCAGTACTTC. This sequence encodes CASSELWGQGRSYEQYF.

This clone came up a few times. The V and J genes are TRBV27 and TRBJ2-1; 9 bases map to TRBD2. The CDR3 length is 15 residues. Germline trimming cut 5 bases from V and 10 bases from J; bases unmatched to any gene: 12. CDR1 is MNHEY and CDR2 is SMNVEV in the germline V gene (reference sequence). The CDR3 DNA sequence: TGTGCCAGCAGTCTAAAACCGGGACTAGCTATAGAGCAGTTCTTC. This translates into CASSLKPGLAIEQFF.

This clone was counted once. The CDR3 coding sequence is TGTGCCAGCAGCCAGGGTGCAGGGGCGACGCAAGAGACCCAGTACTTC. Translation: CASSQGAGATQETQYF. The chain is built from TRBV5-5 and TRBJ2-5, with D possibly being TRBD1 (6 bases). Deletions cut 4 bases from V and 2 bases from J, with 18 bases between. Per germline, CDR1 SGHKS and CDR2 YYEKEE (reference sequence). The CDR3 length is 16 residues.

V usage is TRBV7-2 and J usage is TRBJ1-2; D remains ambiguous. There are 15 residues in the CDR3. Germline CDR1 and CDR2: SGHTA and FQGNSA. V was shortened by 3 bases and J by 0 bases, with 11 bases between the two germline ends. This CDR3 is CASSFPGSTNYGYTF. In DNA form, the CDR3 reads TGTGCCAGCAGCTTTCCTGGTTCTACTAACTATGGCTACACCTTC.

This chain links TRBV2 with TRBJ2-5, with D perhaps TRBD1 (7 bases). V was pared by 3 bases and J by 6 bases, with 14 bases between. This CDR3 region has 14 residues. CDR1 SNHLY and CDR2 FYNNEI come from the germline V gene. CDR3 region: CASSETSGGQTQYF. CDR3 DNA: TGTGCCAGCAGTGAGACGTCAGGGGGGCAGACCCAGTACTTC.

V gene TRBV19 combines with J gene TRBJ1-3, with no clear D. V dropped 3 bases and J dropped 2 bases, with 11 bases sitting between them. This CDR3 contains 15 residues. CDR1 and CDR2 (germline): LNHDA, SQIVND (reference sequence). The CDR3 is CASSITGITGNTIYF. DNA of the CDR3: TGTGCCAGTAGTATCACCGGGATCACTGGAAACACCATATATTTT.

This clone was seen only once. The chain is built from TRBV11-2 and TRBJ2-2; no clear D gene. Trimming removed 1 base from V and 7 bases from J, with 7 bases in between. Germline V gene sequence: CDR1 SGHAT, CDR2 FQNNGV. CDR3 size: 13 residues. The CDR3 DNA reads as TGTGCCAGCAGCTTAGGTTACAACGGGGAGCTGTTTTTT. Its translation: CASSLGYNGELFF.

V is TRBV5-1 and J is TRBJ1-4; maybe TRBD1 (6 bases). Trimming took 2 bases from V and 4 from J, leaving 12 bases between them. CDR3 length equals 15 residues. The germline V gene has CDR1 SGHRS and CDR2 YFSETQ. CDR3 residues: CASSLGRGNNEKLFF. The CDR3 region has the DNA TGCGCCAGCAGCTTAGGCAGGGGAAATAATGAAAAACTGTTTTTT.